Presented here are 16 T cell receptor beta chains from one specimen sequenced in a study of CD8+ T cells in alopecia areata. Treatment noted: oral pan-JAK inhibitor, 5-10 mg twice daily. cDNA prepared by RNA extraction and subsequent reverse transcription served as the template for sequencing. Sequencing was performed with immunoSEQ multiplex PCR; in TCRdb, only in-frame clones are kept and a portion is missing. The sample contains 150,000 to 200,000 clones, under 70% of which appear only once. The source was CD4+ T cells sorted from blood, collected at week 4, from a patient treated with tofacitinib. Receptor source: a human donor with alopecia areata.

The chain carries TRBV30 and TRBJ2-1; no reliable D call. Germline assignment: CDR1 GTSNPN and CDR2 SVGIG (reference sequence). The CDR3 spans 15 residues. V lost 0 bases, J lost 4 bases, and 13 bases lay in between. CDR3 sequence (DNA): TGTGCCTGGAGTGTAGTCCCTAGTCAATACAATGAGCAGTTCTTC. Translating it yields CAWSVVPSQYNEQFF.

The chain combines TRBV5-4 with TRBJ1-2, with 8 bases identical to TRBD1. The V and J ends lost 4 bases and 5 bases, in that order; junction bases with no gene match: 4. The germline gives CDR1 SGHNT, CDR2 YYREEE (reference sequence). The CDR3 sequence is 13 residues long. CDR3 region: CASSRQGNYGYTF. Here the CDR3 DNA reads TGTGCCAGCAGCCGACAGGGGAATTATGGCTACACCTTC.

This sequence joins TRBV9 and TRBJ2-1; either TRBD1 or TRBD2 may supply D (5 bases each). V lost 0 bases and J lost 4, with 11 bases in between. CDR1 is SGDLS and CDR2 is YYNGEE in the germline V gene. The CDR3 has 15 residues. CDR3 DNA sequence: TGTGCCAGCAGCGTAGATGGGGACCGATACAATGAGCAGTTCTTC. It translates to CASSVDGDRYNEQFF.

The rearrangement links TRBV29-1 to TRBJ2-7; D gene ambiguous. Germline V gene sequence: CDR1 SQVTM, CDR2 ANQGSEA. The CDR3 is 12 residues long. The germline V and J ends were trimmed by 5 bases and 1 base, with 9 bases remaining between them. The CDR3 DNA is TGCAGCGTTTTAGGCCCGTCCTACGAGCAGTACTTC. Translated: CSVLGPSYEQYF.

This clone has only a few counts. V gene TRBV11-1 combines with J gene TRBJ2-2; 8 bases align to TRBD1. Per the germline V gene, CDR1 is SGHAT and CDR2 is FQDESV (reference sequence). The CDR3 is 15 residues long. V dropped 6 bases and J dropped 1; count of bases not matched to a gene: 4. CDR3 in DNA: TGTGCCAGCAGATGGGACAGGCAGAACACCGGGGAGCTGTTTTTT. Its translation: CASRWDRQNTGELFF.

V gene TRBV5-1 combines with J gene TRBJ1-1; the D gene is possibly TRBD1 (6 bases). CDR3 length equals 16 residues. The V and J ends lost 3 bases and 1 base respectively, with 16 bases between them. Germline V gene sequence: CDR1 SGHRS, CDR2 YFSETQ. The CDR3: CASSSTGTWGNTEAFF. The CDR3 region has the DNA TGCGCCAGCAGCTCCACAGGGACTTGGGGGAACACTGAAGCTTTCTTT.

This chain links TRBV29-1 with TRBJ1-5; the match to TRBD1 covers 7 bases. CDR3 size: 12 residues. The germline V gene has CDR1 SQVTM and CDR2 ANQGSEA. V shed 4 bases and J 5 bases; nucleotides not matched to a gene: 2. The CDR3 is CSVGDRDQPQHF. The CDR3 DNA reads TGCAGCGTTGGCGACAGGGATCAGCCCCAGCATTTT.

This clone came up a few times. The chain has TRBV6-5 and TRBJ1-1; D possibly corresponds to TRBD1 (5 bases). With 8 bases removed from V and 2 bases from J, the gap between germline ends came to 12 bases. The CDR3 sequence is 13 residues long. The germline V gene has CDR1 MNHEY and CDR2 SVGAGI. The CDR3 nucleotides are TGTGCCAGCCATTACGGGGGAAACACTGAAGCTTTCTTT. Amino acid sequence: CASHYGGNTEAFF.

The chain is built from TRBV30 and TRBJ2-7; no clear D. This CDR3 has 15 amino acids. The germline gives CDR1 GTSNPN, CDR2 SVGIG (reference sequence). The V end lost 2 bases, the J end lost 3 bases, and 17 bases lay between the germline ends. CDR3 loop: CAWSLSAGPYYEQYF. DNA for the CDR3: TGTGCCTGGAGTTTGTCGGCTGGGCCCTACTACGAGCAGTACTTC.

The chain's CDR3 is CAWSVQGAFYEQYF. The DNA of the CDR3 is TGTGCCTGGAGTGTACAGGGGGCGTTTTACGAGCAGTACTTC. The rearrangement links TRBV30 to TRBJ2-7; TRBD1 aligns across 9 bases. CDR1 is GTSNPN and CDR2 is SVGIG in the germline V gene (reference sequence). The CDR3 runs 14 residues. After removal of 0 bases from V and 4 bases from J, the junction contained 4 bases not matched to a gene.

The CDR3: CAREGQGLYGYTF. In DNA, the CDR3 is TGCGCCAGAGAGGGACAGGGGCTTTATGGCTACACCTTC. The chain couples TRBV10-1 to TRBJ1-2; 10 bases agree with TRBD1. Germline values: CDR1 WNHNN, CDR2 SYGVQD (reference sequence). The trim removed 9 bases at V and 5 bases at J, leaving 6 bases unmatched. The CDR3 has 13 residues.

This clone was observed a handful of times. Different DNA sequences within this sample yield the same CDR3. The CDR3 region is CSAGLETQYF. CDR3 nucleotides: TGCAGCGCGGGATTAGAGACCCAGTACTTC. The V call is TRBV29-1, the J call TRBJ2-5; TRBD2 might be the D (5 bases). The germline V gene encodes CDR1 SQVTM and CDR2 ANQGSEA. The CDR3 is 10 amino acids. V shed 7 bases and J shed 4 bases, with 7 bases lying between them. Combining the CDR3 with reference TRBV29-1 and TRBJ2-5 gives the whole variable domain SAVISQKPSRDICQRGTSLTIQCQVDSQVTMMFWYRQQPGQSLTLIATANQGSEATYESGFVIDKFPISRPNLTFSTLTVSNMSPEDSSIYLCSAGLETQYFGPGTRLLVL.

J is TRBJ1-1 and V is TRBV11-2; D unclear. V shed 5 bases and J shed 3 bases, with 13 bases lying between them. CDR1 and CDR2 from the germline V gene are SGHAT and FQNNGV. CDR3 length equals 14 residues. This chain's CDR3 is CASSRGIRDTEAFF. CDR3 bases: TGTGCCAGCAGCCGAGGAATTCGTGACACTGAAGCTTTCTTT.

This chain connects TRBV9 to TRBJ2-7; TRBD1 aligns across 10 bases. Germline V gene data show CDR1 as SGDLS and CDR2 as YYNGEE. V was pared by 4 bases and J by 3 bases, with 10 bases of the junction left unmatched. The CDR3 runs to 16 residues. CDR3 DNA sequence: TGTGCCAGCAGCCCATCCGGGACAGGGGAAAACTACGAGCAGTACTTC. It encodes CASSPSGTGENYEQYF.

The chain joins TRBV15 to TRBJ1-5, with 8 bases matching TRBD1. The V gene end was trimmed by 1 base and the J gene end by 3 bases; junction bases not matched to a gene: 5. The germline CDR1 and CDR2 sequences are LNHNV and YYDKDF (reference sequence). CDR3 length: 16 residues. Here the CDR3 DNA reads TGTGCCACCAGCAGAGCAGGGGGCGACGTCAATCAGCCCCAGCATTTT. Amino acids: CATSRAGGDVNQPQHF.

This chain connects TRBV30 to TRBJ2-7, with TRBD2 matching over 8 bases. This CDR3 region has 12 residues. CDR1 and CDR2 from the germline V gene are GTSNPN and SVGIG (reference sequence). The V segment lost 7 bases and the J segment 3 bases; nucleotides outside the gene matches: 5. In DNA, the CDR3 is TGTGCCTTTACTAGCGGAGTCTACGAGCAGTACTTC. This sequence encodes CAFTSGVYEQYF.